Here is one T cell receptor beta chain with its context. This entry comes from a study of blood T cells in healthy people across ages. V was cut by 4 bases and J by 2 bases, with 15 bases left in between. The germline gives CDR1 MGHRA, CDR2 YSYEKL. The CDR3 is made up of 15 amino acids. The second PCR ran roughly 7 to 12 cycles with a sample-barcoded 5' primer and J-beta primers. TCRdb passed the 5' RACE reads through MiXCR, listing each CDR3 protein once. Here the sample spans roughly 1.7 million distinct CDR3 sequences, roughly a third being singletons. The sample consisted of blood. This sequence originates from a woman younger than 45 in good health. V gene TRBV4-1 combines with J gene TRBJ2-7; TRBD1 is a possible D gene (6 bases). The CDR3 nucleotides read TGCGCCAGCAGCCGAGCAGGGGATTGGGCCTACGAGCAGTACTTC. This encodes CASSRAGDWAYEQYF.